The 15 T cell receptor beta chains below were found in one sample sequenced in a study of T-cell memory formation after mild COVID-19. TCRdb re-analysed the 5' RACE reads in MiXCR, keeping a single row per CDR3 protein. Of 310,000 or so distinct CDR3 sequences in the sample, approximately 16% are singletons; the top ten hold over 20%. Input material: PBMCs or a T cell subset sorted from them (not recorded which). The receptors here all came from a man between 18 and 35 years old who had mild COVID-19 (a few samples of this study predate the infection). Cell type and time point are not known.

J is TRBJ2-1 and V is TRBV25-1, with 9 bases fitting TRBD2. Germline assignment: CDR1 MGHDK and CDR2 SYGVNS. The CDR3 is 17 amino acids. V was pared by 0 bases and J by 3 bases, with 6 bases of the junction left unmatched. As DNA, the CDR3 is TGTGCCAGCAGTGAATACCGGGGGACTAGCCTCTACAATGAGCAGTTCTTC. Protein sequence: CASSEYRGTSLYNEQFF.

The J gene is TRBJ2-1, the V gene TRBV12-3 or TRBV12-4; a weak D match, TRBD1 (6 bases). Trimming pared 5 bases from V and 9 bases from J, leaving 11 bases between. This CDR3 is built from 12 residues. The CDR3 loop reads CASSPGAGEQFF. The CDR3 nucleotides read TGTGCCAGCAGTCCAGGGGCCGGTGAGCAGTTCTTC.

This clonotype was seen a few times. The genes are TRBV20-1 and TRBJ1-2; 8 bases are shared with TRBD1. This CDR3 has 15 amino acids. V shed 5 bases and J 4 bases; nucleotides not matched to a gene: 12. Looked up from germline, CDR1 is DFQATT and CDR2 is SNEGSKA (reference sequence). Written as DNA, the CDR3 is TGCAGTGCTCCTCGTTTCAGGACAGGGACCTATGGCTACACCTTC. Its protein is CSAPRFRTGTYGYTF.

The chain employs TRBV5-1 and TRBJ2-7; TRBD1 aligns across 7 bases. The CDR3 is made up of 16 amino acids. Germline values: CDR1 SGHRS, CDR2 YFSETQ. J lost 2 bases, V lost 4 bases, and 12 bases had no gene match. DNA of the CDR3: TGCGCCAGCAGCCCTCGAGGTCAGGGGGATCCCTACGAGCAGTACTTC. Its protein product is CASSPRGQGDPYEQYF.

There are a few counts of this clonotype. This CDR3 reads CATSVGGRETQYF. The CDR3 bases are TGTGCCACCAGTGTGGGGGGCCGAGAGACCCAGTACTTC. The rearrangement links TRBV24-1 to TRBJ2-5; either TRBD1 or TRBD2 may fit D (6 bases each). In germline, CDR1 is KGHDR, CDR2 SFDVKD. The CDR3 contains 13 residues. Trimming left V 5 bases short and J 4 bases short, with 10 bases between.

This clonotype was picked up a small number of times. V and J are TRBV7-9 and TRBJ2-3; D unresolved. Germline V CDR1 and CDR2: SEHNR, FQNEAQ (reference sequence). The CDR3 consists of 15 residues. Trimming shortened V by 4 bases and J by 6 bases, and 17 bases separated the two germline ends. For the CDR3, the DNA is TGTGCCAGCAGCTCCAGAGGTTCAGGAATGGATACGCAGTATTTT. Encoded protein: CASSSRGSGMDTQYF.

The rearrangement uses TRBV7-6 and TRBJ2-1; perhaps TRBD1 as D (6 bases). The CDR3 totals 15 residues. Germline loops: CDR1 SGHVS, CDR2 FNYEAQ. V was clipped by 1 base and J by 11 bases, with 18 bases between them. For the CDR3, the DNA is TGTGCCAGCAGCTTAGGCGGATACAGGGACGGGAAGCAGTTCTTC. It encodes CASSLGGYRDGKQFF.

The genes are TRBV7-2 and TRBJ2-3, with D tentatively TRBD1 or TRBD2 (5 bases each). This CDR3 spans 14 amino acids. The V end was cut by 0 bases, the J end by 6 bases, with 10 bases between. CDR1 is SGHTA, CDR2 FQGNSA, per germline. CDR3 sequence: CASSLARGMDTQYF. CDR3 sequence (DNA): TGTGCCAGCAGCTTAGCTCGGGGCATGGATACGCAGTATTTT.

This chain joins TRBV9 and TRBJ1-2; TRBD1 might be the D (6 bases). CDR1 is SGDLS and CDR2 is YYNGEE in the germline V gene. With 4 bases removed from V and 3 bases from J, the gap between germline ends came to 16 bases. This CDR3 has 15 amino acids. This chain's CDR3 is CASSPQEGGYYGYTF. The CDR3 DNA follows: TGTGCCAGCAGCCCCCAGGAGGGGGGGTACTATGGCTACACCTTC.

This clonotype was seen a few times. The chain recombines TRBV7-6 with TRBJ2-3, with 8 bases aligning to TRBD2. With 1 base clipped from V and 2 bases from J, the junction kept 5 bases outside the gene matches. This CDR3 comprises 16 residues. Per germline, CDR1 SGHVS and CDR2 FNYEAQ. The CDR3 region is CASSLVAGGLTDTQYF. The CDR3 DNA reads as TGTGCCAGCAGCTTAGTGGCGGGGGGACTCACAGATACGCAGTATTTT.

The CDR3 spells CASSLGLISSGANVLTF. The CDR3, as DNA: TGTGCCAGCAGCTTAGGACTGATTAGCTCTGGGGCCAACGTCCTGACTTTC. V gene TRBV7-8 combines with J gene TRBJ2-6; D unresolved. The CDR3 contains 17 residues. Trimming took 1 base from V and 0 from J, leaving 10 bases between them. Germline V CDR1 and CDR2: SGHVS, FQNEAQ.

This clonotype appeared a few times. V and J are TRBV20-1 and TRBJ2-1; D ambiguous. CDR3 length: 11 amino acids. Trimming shortened V by 8 bases and J by 4 bases, and 9 bases separated the two germline ends. Germline V gives CDR1 DFQATT, CDR2 SNEGSKA (reference sequence). The DNA for the CDR3 is TGCAGTTTAGACCATTACAATGAGCAGTTCTTC. Protein product: CSLDHYNEQFF.

This clonotype was seen at least ten times. V and J are TRBV3-1 and TRBJ2-3; weak D call: TRBD2 (6 bases). Germline CDR1 LGHDT, CDR2 YNNKEL (reference sequence). V was trimmed by 8 bases and J by 6 bases, leaving 12 bases between them. This CDR3 spans 12 amino acids. The CDR3 sequence: CASSTSADTQYF. The CDR3 DNA is TGTGCCAGCTCGACTAGTGCCGATACGCAGTATTTT.

DNA of the CDR3: TGCGCCAGCATCTCCCCACAGCTCGGGTATGGCTACACCTTC. As protein: CASISPQLGYGYTF. J is TRBJ1-2 and V is TRBV5-1, with D hard to call. The germline gives CDR1 SGHRS, CDR2 YFSETQ. V was cut by 6 bases and J by 5 bases, with 17 bases left in between. The CDR3 spans 14 residues.

The V gene is TRBV7-2, the J gene TRBJ1-4; tentative D call: TRBD1 (6 bases). Germline V gene sequence: CDR1 SGHTA, CDR2 FQGNSA. The CDR3 consists of 15 residues. The V gene lost 5 bases and the J gene lost 7 bases, with 17 bases spanning the gap. The DNA for the CDR3 is TGTGCCAGCAGCCCCAGTCGGGGGCCAGGTGAAAAACTGTTTTTT. Protein product: CASSPSRGPGEKLFF.